This is a list of T cell receptor beta chains from one sample in a study of regulatory T cells in long-lasting Graves disease. TCRdb re-derived calls from the multiplex PCR reads in MiXCR, one entry per CDR3 protein. The table shows approximately 490,000 distinct CDR3 sequences, with roughly 15% occurring only once. These data also featured in a second study, about T cells in Graves' hyperthyroidism and ophthalmopathy.

The input for sequencing was peripheral blood mononuclear cells (PBMCs), taken at new diagnosis, from a patient treated with antithyroid drugs. The receptors come from a man aged 40-50 years with Graves disease. CDR3s include the opening cysteine and the closing phenylalanine or tryptophan. The D gene is left open where the match is weak. Clone size appears in some rows only: once, few, many, or a class for an expanded clone.

J gene: TRBJ1-1; clone size: many; V gene: TRBV28; D gene: NA; CDR3 protein: CASSPPRENTEAFF; CDR3 DNA: TGTGCCAGCAGTCCCCCCCGGGAAAACACTGAAGCTTTCTTT
J gene: TRBJ1-4; clone size: many; V gene: TRBV7-9; D gene: TRBD1; CDR3 protein: CASRPGTGREKLFF; CDR3 DNA: TGTGCCAGCAGACCCGGGACAGGGAGAGAAAAACTGTTTTTT
J gene: TRBJ2-2; clone size: many; V gene: TRBV12-3/TRBV12-4; D gene: TRBD2; CDR3 protein: CASSPGTSGRSGELFF; CDR3 DNA: TGTGCCAGCAGCCCCGGGACTAGCGGGAGGTCCGGGGAGCTGTTTTTT
J gene: TRBJ2-5; clone size: many; V gene: TRBV12-3/TRBV12-4; D gene: NA; CDR3 protein: CASSPATGQETQYF; CDR3 DNA: TGTGCCAGCAGTCCCGCAACAGGACAAGAGACCCAGTACTTC
J gene: TRBJ2-7; clone size: NA; V gene: TRBV19; D gene: NA; CDR3 protein: CASSIGGYEQYF; CDR3 DNA: TGTGCCAGTAGTATCGGCGGCTACGAGCAGTACTTC
J gene: TRBJ2-3; clone size: NA; V gene: TRBV28; D gene: NA; CDR3 protein: CASSLTGDDTQYF; CDR3 DNA: TGTGCCAGCAGTTTAACGGGAGATGATACGCAGTATTTT
J gene: TRBJ2-1; clone size: many; V gene: TRBV10-3; D gene: NA; CDR3 protein: CAISERLSRSKLSYNEQFF; CDR3 DNA: TGTGCCATCAGTGAGAGGCTCTCGAGAAGCAAACTCTCCTACAATGAGCAGTTCTTC
J gene: TRBJ2-2; clone size: NA; V gene: TRBV2; D gene: TRBD2; CDR3 protein: CASRATSGRATGELFF; CDR3 DNA: TGTGCCAGCAGAGCGACTAGCGGGAGGGCTACCGGGGAGCTGTTTTTT
J gene: TRBJ1-1; clone size: NA; V gene: TRBV7-9; D gene: NA; CDR3 protein: CASSLDNQGITFF; CDR3 DNA: TGTGCCAGCAGCTTAGATAACCAGGGAATAACTTTCTTT
J gene: TRBJ2-7; clone size: NA; V gene: TRBV12-3/TRBV12-4; D gene: TRBD2; CDR3 protein: CASSPGTSFGYEQYF; CDR3 DNA: TGTGCCAGCAGTCCGGGGACTAGTTTTGGCTACGAGCAGTACTTC
J gene: TRBJ2-7; clone size: many; V gene: TRBV10-3; D gene: TRBD1; CDR3 protein: CAITETGTGEQYF; CDR3 DNA: TGTGCCATCACCGAGACAGGGACGGGCGAGCAGTACTTC
J gene: TRBJ2-1; clone size: NA; V gene: TRBV10-3; D gene: TRBD2; CDR3 protein: CAISAEGAGDSNGYNEQFF; CDR3 DNA: TGTGCCATCAGTGCCGAAGGAGCGGGAGATAGTAATGGCTACAATGAGCAGTTCTTC
J gene: TRBJ2-3; clone size: many; V gene: TRBV29-1; D gene: NA; CDR3 protein: CSVEVLVQRPDTQYF; CDR3 DNA: TGCAGCGTTGAGGTACTGGTACAGCGACCAGATACGCAGTATTTT
J gene: TRBJ2-1; clone size: few; V gene: TRBV13; D gene: NA; CDR3 protein: CATFWRGANEQFF; CDR3 DNA: TGTGCCACCTTTTGGAGGGGGGCCAATGAGCAGTTCTTC
J gene: TRBJ2-7; clone size: many; V gene: TRBV20-1; D gene: TRBD2; CDR3 protein: CSARELAGARPYEQYF; CDR3 DNA: TGCAGTGCTAGAGAGCTAGCGGGCGCGCGCCCCTACGAGCAGTACTTC
J gene: TRBJ1-5; clone size: NA; V gene: TRBV6-7; D gene: NA; CDR3 protein: CASRKEGMGNQPQHF; CDR3 DNA: TGTGCCAGCAGAAAGGAGGGTATGGGCAATCAGCCCCAGCATTTT
J gene: TRBJ1-1; clone size: many; V gene: TRBV3-1; D gene: TRBD1; CDR3 protein: CASGSTGRTEAFF; CDR3 DNA: TGTGCCAGCGGATCGACAGGGAGGACTGAAGCTTTCTTT
J gene: TRBJ2-5; clone size: few; V gene: TRBV5-1; D gene: NA; CDR3 protein: CASSRPFSETQYF; CDR3 DNA: TGCGCCAGCAGCAGGCCCTTTTCCGAGACCCAGTACTTC
J gene: TRBJ2-3; clone size: few; V gene: TRBV7-9; D gene: NA; CDR3 protein: CASSRPGRSTDTQYF; CDR3 DNA: TGTGCCAGCAGCCGCCCGGGACGGAGCACAGATACGCAGTATTTT
J gene: TRBJ2-1; clone size: many; V gene: TRBV25-1; D gene: NA; CDR3 protein: CASSEEKGYNEQFF; CDR3 DNA: TGTGCCAGCAGTGAGGAAAAAGGCTACAATGAGCAGTTCTTC
J gene: TRBJ2-3; clone size: NA; V gene: TRBV3-1; D gene: TRBD1; CDR3 protein: CASSTGTVTDTQYF; CDR3 DNA: TGTGCCAGCAGCACAGGGACAGTCACAGATACGCAGTATTTT
J gene: TRBJ2-1; clone size: many; V gene: TRBV5-1; D gene: NA; CDR3 protein: CASLAGNNEQFF; CDR3 DNA: TGCGCCAGCCTGGCCGGGAACAATGAGCAGTTCTTC
J gene: TRBJ2-4; clone size: NA; V gene: TRBV15; D gene: NA; CDR3 protein: CATSSDRGAFHIQYF; CDR3 DNA: TGTGCCACCAGCAGTGACCGCGGTGCCTTCCACATTCAGTACTTC
J gene: TRBJ2-1; clone size: many; V gene: TRBV7-9; D gene: NA; CDR3 protein: CASSSNEQFF; CDR3 DNA: TGTGCCAGCAGCAGCAATGAGCAGTTCTTC
J gene: TRBJ2-7; clone size: NA; V gene: TRBV7-9; D gene: NA; CDR3 protein: CASSWAGTNFYEQYF; CDR3 DNA: TGTGCCAGCAGCTGGGCCGGGACAAACTTTTACGAGCAGTACTTC
J gene: TRBJ2-2; clone size: NA; V gene: TRBV25-1; D gene: TRBD1; CDR3 protein: CASSEVGTARTGELFF; CDR3 DNA: TGTGCCAGCAGTGAGGTTGGGACAGCTCGCACCGGGGAGCTGTTTTTT
J gene: TRBJ1-4; clone size: NA; V gene: TRBV4-2; D gene: NA; CDR3 protein: CASSRRDNVNEKLFF; CDR3 DNA: TGTGCCAGCAGCCGTCGGGACAATGTTAATGAAAAACTGTTTTTT
J gene: TRBJ1-1; clone size: many; V gene: TRBV3-1; D gene: NA; CDR3 protein: CASSHRTDYTEAFF; CDR3 DNA: TGTGCCAGCAGCCACCGGACAGACTACACTGAAGCTTTCTTT
J gene: TRBJ1-1; clone size: few; V gene: TRBV2; D gene: NA; CDR3 protein: CASSEAVGTEAFF; CDR3 DNA: TGTGCCAGCAGTGAAGCGGTAGGCACTGAAGCTTTCTTT
J gene: TRBJ2-7; clone size: many; V gene: TRBV5-1; D gene: TRBD2; CDR3 protein: CASSSGLAGGNEQYF; CDR3 DNA: TGTGCCAGCAGCTCAGGTCTAGCGGGAGGTAACGAGCAGTACTTC
J gene: TRBJ1-4; clone size: many; V gene: TRBV11-2; D gene: TRBD1; CDR3 protein: CASSQGQLNEKLFF; CDR3 DNA: TGTGCCAGCAGCCAGGGACAGCTTAATGAAAAACTGTTTTTT
J gene: TRBJ2-3; clone size: many; V gene: TRBV6-1; D gene: TRBD1; CDR3 protein: CASSVGQGKDTQYF; CDR3 DNA: TGTGCCAGCAGTGTCGGACAGGGGAAGGATACGCAGTATTTT
J gene: TRBJ2-1; clone size: many; V gene: TRBV20-1; D gene: TRBD2; CDR3 protein: CSAPVGTTINEQFF; CDR3 DNA: TGCAGTGCCCCAGTAGGGACTACCATCAATGAGCAGTTCTTC
J gene: TRBJ2-1; clone size: few; V gene: TRBV6-2/TRBV6-3; D gene: TRBD1; CDR3 protein: CATSLNRGRFDEQFF; CDR3 DNA: TGTGCCACCAGTCTGAACAGGGGCAGATTTGATGAGCAGTTCTTC
J gene: TRBJ2-4; clone size: many; V gene: TRBV28; D gene: NA; CDR3 protein: CASKAKNIQYF; CDR3 DNA: TGTGCCAGTAAAGCCAAGAACATTCAGTACTTC
J gene: TRBJ1-1; clone size: NA; V gene: TRBV2; D gene: TRBD1; CDR3 protein: CASSFVDTSRRGKAFF; CDR3 DNA: TGTGCCAGCAGTTTTGTAGATACATCTCGCAGGGGGAAAGCTTTCTTT
J gene: TRBJ1-2; clone size: NA; V gene: TRBV3-1; D gene: NA; CDR3 protein: CASSQVNYGCTF; CDR3 DNA: TGTGCCAGCAGCCAAGTTAACTATGGCTGCACCTTC
J gene: TRBJ2-1; clone size: NA; V gene: TRBV6-2/TRBV6-3; D gene: TRBD1; CDR3 protein: CASSLSDRGQFF; CDR3 DNA: TGTGCCAGCAGTTTGTCGGACAGGGGCCAGTTCTTC
J gene: TRBJ2-7; clone size: many; V gene: TRBV2; D gene: TRBD2; CDR3 protein: CASRSRLAGVTEQYF; CDR3 DNA: TGTGCCTCCAGGAGTCGACTAGCGGGAGTAACGGAGCAGTACTTC
J gene: TRBJ2-1; clone size: few; V gene: TRBV7-8; D gene: NA; CDR3 protein: CASSLQSSRFNEQFF; CDR3 DNA: TGTGCCAGCAGCTTACAGTCTAGCAGATTCAATGAGCAGTTCTTC
J gene: TRBJ2-3; clone size: NA; V gene: TRBV4-1; D gene: TRBD1; CDR3 protein: CASSSPTGQGTDTQYF; CDR3 DNA: TGCGCCAGCAGCTCACCAACGGGACAGGGAACAGATACGCAGTATTTT
J gene: TRBJ2-2; clone size: NA; V gene: TRBV4-1; D gene: TRBD2; CDR3 protein: CASSQVTGTSGINTGELFF; CDR3 DNA: TGCGCCAGCAGCCAAGTTACCGGGACTAGCGGGATTAACACCGGGGAGCTGTTTTTT
J gene: TRBJ1-2; clone size: many; V gene: TRBV12-3/TRBV12-4; D gene: TRBD1; CDR3 protein: CASSSTPRDRDDGYTF; CDR3 DNA: TGTGCCAGCAGTAGTACCCCCCGGGACAGGGACGATGGCTACACCTTC
J gene: TRBJ2-5; clone size: NA; V gene: TRBV5-1; D gene: TRBD2; CDR3 protein: CASSPTGLAGETQYF; CDR3 DNA: TGCGCCAGCAGCCCCACGGGACTAGCGGGAGAGACCCAGTACTTC
J gene: TRBJ1-3; clone size: many; V gene: TRBV11-2; D gene: NA; CDR3 protein: CASSLDGGSGNTIYF; CDR3 DNA: TGTGCCAGCAGCTTAGATGGCGGCTCTGGAAACACCATATATTTT
J gene: TRBJ2-5; clone size: NA; V gene: TRBV18; D gene: NA; CDR3 protein: CASSPRRQGGETQYF; CDR3 DNA: TGTGCCAGCTCACCACGGAGACAGGGAGGGGAGACCCAGTACTTC
J gene: TRBJ1-2; clone size: few; V gene: TRBV20-1; D gene: TRBD1; CDR3 protein: CSARRDSYGYTF; CDR3 DNA: TGCAGTGCTAGGCGGGACAGCTATGGCTACACCTTC
J gene: TRBJ2-7; clone size: NA; V gene: TRBV7-6; D gene: TRBD1; CDR3 protein: CATRTGAGSSYEQYF; CDR3 DNA: TGTGCCACCCGGACAGGGGCAGGAAGCTCCTACGAGCAGTACTTC
J gene: TRBJ2-7; clone size: few; V gene: TRBV10-3; D gene: TRBD1; CDR3 protein: CAARTGAAYEQYF; CDR3 DNA: TGTGCCGCGAGGACAGGGGCCGCCTACGAGCAGTACTTC
J gene: TRBJ2-7; clone size: many; V gene: TRBV2; D gene: TRBD2; CDR3 protein: CASSKEGLAYEQYF; CDR3 DNA: TGTGCCAGCAGTAAGGAAGGACTAGCCTACGAGCAGTACTTC
J gene: TRBJ2-1; clone size: NA; V gene: TRBV30; D gene: TRBD2; CDR3 protein: CAWTASGTSGRVGRNEQFF; CDR3 DNA: TGTGCCTGGACAGCCTCCGGGACTAGCGGGAGGGTTGGTCGAAATGAGCAGTTCTTC
J gene: TRBJ1-5; clone size: many; V gene: TRBV7-2; D gene: TRBD1; CDR3 protein: CASSLGQGRNQPQHF; CDR3 DNA: TGTGCCAGCAGCCTAGGACAGGGGCGCAATCAGCCCCAGCATTTT
J gene: TRBJ1-5; clone size: few; V gene: TRBV5-1; D gene: NA; CDR3 protein: CASSLEGSGNQPQHF; CDR3 DNA: TGCGCCAGCAGCTTGGAGGGGTCGGGCAATCAGCCCCAGCATTTT
J gene: TRBJ2-7; clone size: NA; V gene: TRBV7-8; D gene: TRBD1; CDR3 protein: CASSFPGQGSKEQYF; CDR3 DNA: TGTGCCAGCAGCTTCCCGGGACAGGGATCGAAAGAGCAGTACTTC
J gene: TRBJ2-7; clone size: many; V gene: TRBV20-1; D gene: NA; CDR3 protein: CSARSNSLHSSYEQYF; CDR3 DNA: TGCAGTGCTAGGTCAAATAGTCTCCATAGCTCCTACGAGCAGTACTTC